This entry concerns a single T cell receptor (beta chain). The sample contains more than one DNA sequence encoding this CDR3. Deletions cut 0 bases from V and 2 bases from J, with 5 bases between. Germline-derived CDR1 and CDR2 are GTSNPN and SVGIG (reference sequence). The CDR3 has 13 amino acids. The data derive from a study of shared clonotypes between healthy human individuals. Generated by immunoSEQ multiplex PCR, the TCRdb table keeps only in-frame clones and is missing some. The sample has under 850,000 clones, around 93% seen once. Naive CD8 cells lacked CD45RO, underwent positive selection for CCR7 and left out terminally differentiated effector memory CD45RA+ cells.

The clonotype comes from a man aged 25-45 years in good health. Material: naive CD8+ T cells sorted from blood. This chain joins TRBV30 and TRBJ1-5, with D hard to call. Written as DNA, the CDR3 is TGTGCCTGGAGTGTGGCGGGCAATCAGCCCCAGCATTTT. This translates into CAWSVAGNQPQHF.